This T cell receptor beta chain came from a study of blood T cells in healthy people across ages. Study-level results: Among T cells, TCR beta diversity per million cells dropped roughly linearly as age rose. In long-lived donors, naive CD4+ cell counts and diversity exceeded those of aged donors. Estimated diversity, derived from one million T cells, was regarded as an underestimate.

With a J-beta primer mix and a sample-barcoded 5' primer, a second PCR ran about 6 to 11 cycles. Each CDR3 protein is one row after TCRdb ran MiXCR on the 5' RACE reads. The repertoire holds some 1,500,000 distinct CDR3 sequences, with under 55% as singletons. Remarks on this clonotype: What it recognizes is unknown.

The CDR3 length is 15 residues. Looked up from germline, CDR1 is SEHNR and CDR2 is FQNEAQ (reference sequence). V was pared by 4 bases and J by 4 bases, with 16 bases between. Healthy Caucasian individuals from Russia aged about 6 to 90 were enrolled as donors. The genes are TRBV7-9 and TRBJ1-2; D might be TRBD1 (6 bases). Sample: blood. The sequence was collected from a woman under 30 in good health. CDR3 in DNA: TGTGCCAGCAGCTCCGCGACGGGGGCGAGCTATGGCTACACCTTC. Encoded protein: CASSSATGASYGYTF.